The 17 T cell receptor beta chains presented below share a single source sample, sequenced in a study of cytomegalovirus exposure and HLA in healthy donors. Primers included in the PCR were 60 Vbeta and 13 Jbeta primers. Generated by immunoSEQ multiplex PCR, the TCRdb table keeps only in-frame clones and is missing some. The sample has 75,000 to 100,000 clones, approximately 80% seen once. Sequences were obtained from PBMCs. All receptors derive from a man in his 60s in good health and CMV-seropositive.

V usage is TRBV5-4 and J usage is TRBJ1-6, with 9 bases identical to TRBD1. The CDR3 has 17 residues. Germline V gene data show CDR1 as SGHNT and CDR2 as YYREEE (reference sequence). Trimming removed 3 bases from V and 1 base from J; junction bases left unmatched: 5. The CDR3 DNA sequence: TGTGCCAGCAGCTCCCGACAGGGGGGGTCCTATAATTCACCCCTCCACTTT. It yields the protein CASSSRQGGSYNSPLHF.

The chain recombines TRBV9 with TRBJ2-5, with 9 bases matching TRBD1. The CDR3 is made up of 15 amino acids. CDR1 is SGDLS and CDR2 is YYNGEE in the germline V gene. V was clipped by 4 bases and J by 5 bases; unmatched bases: 9. This CDR3 is CASSIQDRGAETQYF. The CDR3 bases are TGTGCCAGCAGCATTCAAGACAGGGGGGCTGAGACCCAGTACTTC.

This clone appeared a single time. This sequence joins TRBV27 and TRBJ2-3; D is perhaps TRBD2 (5 bases). Germline V gives CDR1 MNHEY, CDR2 SMNVEV (reference sequence). This CDR3 region has 15 residues. V shed 1 base and J shed 4 bases, with 12 bases lying between them. The CDR3 loop reads CASSLWSGGPDTQYF. CDR3 bases: TGTGCCAGCAGTTTATGGTCAGGAGGTCCAGATACGCAGTATTTT.

The V gene is TRBV5-4, the J gene TRBJ1-4; a weak D match, TRBD1 (6 bases). Trimming took off 4 bases at V and 8 bases at J, with 12 bases between the two ends. This CDR3 spans 13 amino acids. The V gene's germline CDR1 is SGHNT and CDR2 YYREEE (reference sequence). CDR3: CASSRGHREKLFF. The CDR3 DNA sequence: TGTGCCAGCAGCCGGGGACACAGGGAAAAACTGTTTTTT.

The chain recombines TRBV6-5 with TRBJ2-3, with D perhaps matching TRBD1 (5 bases). Trimming took 1 base from V and 2 from J, leaving 13 bases between them. The CDR3 is 16 residues long. CDR1 is MNHEY, CDR2 SVGAGI, per germline. The CDR3 here is CASSYFQGQFTDTQYF. The DNA of the CDR3 is TGTGCCAGCAGTTACTTCCAGGGTCAGTTCACAGATACGCAGTATTTT.

This clone was counted a single time. The rearrangement uses TRBV19 and TRBJ2-2; 12 nucleotides align to TRBD2. This CDR3 spans 16 amino acids. The V segment lost 4 bases and the J segment 1 base; nucleotides outside the gene matches: 1. CDR1 and CDR2 (germline): LNHDA, SQIVND (reference sequence). The DNA of the CDR3 is TGTGCCAGTAGTACTAGCGGGGGGGTGAACACCGGGGAGCTGTTTTTT. This codes for CASSTSGGVNTGELFF.

This chain joins TRBV5-1 and TRBJ2-5; 11 bases match TRBD2. The length of the CDR3 is 17 residues. V trimming: 3 bases; J trimming: 4 bases; junction bases outside the gene matches: 11. Per germline, CDR1 SGHRS and CDR2 YFSETQ. The CDR3 nucleotides read TGCGCCAGCAGCTATCGCTTAGCGGGGGGGAAGACAGAGACCCAGTACTTC. Translation: CASSYRLAGGKTETQYF.

This chain joins TRBV28 and TRBJ1-1; D might be TRBD1 (6 bases). Germline assignment: CDR1 MDHEN and CDR2 SYDVKM. V was shortened by 3 bases and J by 7 bases, with 15 bases between the two germline ends. CDR3 size: 14 residues. CDR3: CASSFQGSTGEAFF. CDR3 DNA sequence: TGTGCCAGCAGTTTTCAGGGGTCTACAGGTGAAGCTTTCTTT.

This chain links TRBV18 with TRBJ1-4; D gene uncertain. CDR1 KGHSH and CDR2 LQKENI come from the germline V gene. V was trimmed by 3 bases and J by 8 bases, leaving 16 bases between them. The CDR3 has 15 residues. The CDR3 spells CASSPRGGLGEKLFF. CDR3 in DNA: TGTGCCAGCTCACCCCGGGGTGGCCTCGGGGAAAAACTGTTTTTT.

The rearrangement links TRBV11-2 to TRBJ2-2, with 9 bases identical to TRBD1. V shed 7 bases and J 0 bases; nucleotides not matched to a gene: 9. This CDR3 is built from 17 residues. The germline V gene has CDR1 SGHAT and CDR2 FQNNGV. The CDR3 DNA follows: TGTGCCAGCAAGTCGACGGGACAGGGCTCGAACACCGGGGAGCTGTTTTTT. Translation: CASKSTGQGSNTGELFF.

The chain is built from TRBV5-1 and TRBJ2-5; D is perhaps TRBD2 (5 bases). The CDR3 spans 14 residues. Germline V lookup: CDR1 SGHRS, CDR2 YFSETQ. V was shortened by 0 bases and J by 5 bases, with 11 bases between the two germline ends. This CDR3 reads CASSLATGWETQYF. The CDR3 region has the DNA TGCGCCAGCAGCTTGGCCACGGGATGGGAGACCCAGTACTTC.

The rearrangement uses TRBV5-1 and TRBJ1-3; 7 bases are a match to TRBD1. V gave up 4 bases and J gave up 4 bases; unmatched junction bases: 5. This CDR3 is 14 amino acids long. The germline CDR1 and CDR2 sequences are SGHRS and YFSETQ. The CDR3 loop is CASSPGQLGNTIYF. CDR3 DNA: TGCGCCAGCAGCCCGGGACAGTTAGGAAACACCATATATTTT.

The gene calls are TRBV19 and TRBJ2-7; 7 nucleotides agree with TRBD1. The V gene's germline CDR1 is LNHDA and CDR2 SQIVND (reference sequence). This CDR3 comprises 15 residues. The V gene end was trimmed by 5 bases and the J gene end by 2 bases; junction bases not matched to a gene: 9. The CDR3 protein is CASSGGQPPTYEQYF. The CDR3 nucleotides read TGTGCCAGTAGTGGGGGACAGCCTCCGACCTACGAGCAGTACTTC.

V gene TRBV18 combines with J gene TRBJ1-2, with D hard to call. Germline CDR1 and CDR2: KGHSH and LQKENI. V was clipped by 2 bases and J by 5 bases, with 21 bases between them. The CDR3 is 17 amino acids. This CDR3 is CASSPVIGGGPRYGYTF. The CDR3 DNA is TGTGCCAGCTCACCAGTTATCGGTGGAGGGCCAAGATATGGCTACACCTTC.

This rearrangement joins TRBV11-2 to TRBJ2-7, with D perhaps TRBD1 (5 bases). The ends were cut back, 5 bases at V and 3 bases at J, with 14 bases in the middle. In germline, CDR1 is SGHAT, CDR2 FQNNGV. The CDR3 runs to 14 residues. The DNA for the CDR3 is TGTGCCAGCAGCCCCTGGCCAGGGCTCTACGAGCAGTACTTC. Protein sequence: CASSPWPGLYEQYF.

This clone was seen only once. The chain carries TRBV15 and TRBJ2-6; D is possibly TRBD2 (5 bases). The germline gives CDR1 LNHNV, CDR2 YYDKDF (reference sequence). V gave up 3 bases and J gave up 2 bases, with 17 bases separating them. CDR3 length: 18 amino acids. CDR3 amino acids: CATSSRNRTRAGANVLTF. CDR3 bases: TGTGCCACCAGCAGCCGAAACCGGACGCGGGCTGGGGCCAACGTCCTGACTTTC.

V usage is TRBV27 and J usage is TRBJ2-2; D might be TRBD2 (7 bases). This CDR3 has 14 amino acids. CDR1 and CDR2 (germline): MNHEY, SMNVEV (reference sequence). Trimming pared 6 bases from V and 3 bases from J, leaving 11 bases between. CDR3 residues: CASRGAGDTGELFF. Written as DNA, the CDR3 is TGTGCCAGCAGGGGGGCGGGGGACACCGGGGAGCTGTTTTTT.